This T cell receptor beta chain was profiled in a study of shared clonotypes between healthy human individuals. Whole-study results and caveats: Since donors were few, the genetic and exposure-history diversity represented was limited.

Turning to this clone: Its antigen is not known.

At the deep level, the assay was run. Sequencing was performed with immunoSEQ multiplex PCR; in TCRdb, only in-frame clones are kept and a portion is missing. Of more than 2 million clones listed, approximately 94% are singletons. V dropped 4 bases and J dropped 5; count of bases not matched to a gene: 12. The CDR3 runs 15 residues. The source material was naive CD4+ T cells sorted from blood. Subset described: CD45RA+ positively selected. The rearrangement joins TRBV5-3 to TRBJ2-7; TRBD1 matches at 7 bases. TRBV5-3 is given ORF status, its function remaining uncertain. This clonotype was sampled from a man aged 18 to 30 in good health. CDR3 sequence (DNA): TGTGCCAGAAGCCTTGGGCGAGGGGGCTTCCACGAGCAGTACTTC. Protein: CARSLGRGGFHEQYF.